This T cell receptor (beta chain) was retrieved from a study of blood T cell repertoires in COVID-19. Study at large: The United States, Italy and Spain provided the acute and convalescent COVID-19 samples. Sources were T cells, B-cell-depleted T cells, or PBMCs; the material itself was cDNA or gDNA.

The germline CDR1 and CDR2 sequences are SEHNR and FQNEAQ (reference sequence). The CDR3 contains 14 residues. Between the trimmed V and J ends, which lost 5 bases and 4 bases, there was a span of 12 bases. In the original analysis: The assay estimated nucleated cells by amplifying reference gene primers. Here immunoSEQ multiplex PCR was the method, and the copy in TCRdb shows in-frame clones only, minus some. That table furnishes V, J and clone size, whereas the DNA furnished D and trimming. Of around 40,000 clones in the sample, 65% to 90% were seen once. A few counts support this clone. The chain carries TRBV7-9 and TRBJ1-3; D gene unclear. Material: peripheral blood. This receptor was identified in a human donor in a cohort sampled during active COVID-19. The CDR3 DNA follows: TGTGCCAGCAGCCCTGGGCTGCCGGGAAACACCATATATTTT. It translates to CASSPGLPGNTIYF.